The rows below give T cell receptor beta chains drawn from one sample of a study of T cells in Graves' hyperthyroidism and ophthalmopathy. One entry per CDR3 protein, called by TCRdb with MiXCR from the multiplex PCR reads. The table records approximately 690,000 distinct CDR3 sequences, less than 25% of them present only once. The sequenced material came from blood. The receptor set was obtained from a man aged 25-45 years with Graves' ophthalmopathy. Each CDR3 is given with its conserved first and last residue. D genes are given only for firm matches. Expanded clones are given a class, and other clones once, few, many or no size at all.

clone_size: .; v_call: TRBV20-1; j_call: TRBJ1-2; d_call: .; cdr3_aa: CSARFGGYTF; cdr3_nt: TGCAGTGCTAGATTCGGTGGCTACACCTTC
clone_size: few; v_call: TRBV30; j_call: TRBJ1-1; d_call: .; cdr3_aa: CAWTGGEVTEAFF; cdr3_nt: TGTGCCTGGACCGGGGGCGAGGTCACTGAAGCTTTCTTT
clone_size: .; v_call: TRBV12-3/TRBV12-4; j_call: TRBJ1-2; d_call: .; cdr3_aa: CASSLVAEPYGYTF; cdr3_nt: TGTGCCAGCAGTTTGGTTGCAGAGCCCTATGGCTACACCTTC
clone_size: many; v_call: TRBV6-1; j_call: TRBJ1-2; d_call: TRBD1; cdr3_aa: CASSPGTGGGYTF; cdr3_nt: TGTGCCAGCAGTCCCGGGACAGGGGGTGGCTACACCTTC
clone_size: many; v_call: TRBV2; j_call: TRBJ1-4; d_call: .; cdr3_aa: CASRARSTNEKLFF; cdr3_nt: TGTGCCAGCAGGGCCCGATCAACTAATGAAAAACTGTTTTTT
clone_size: .; v_call: TRBV6-2/TRBV6-3; j_call: TRBJ1-2; d_call: TRBD1; cdr3_aa: CASARDSNYGYTF; cdr3_nt: TGTGCCAGCGCCAGGGACAGCAACTATGGCTACACCTTC
clone_size: .; v_call: TRBV28; j_call: TRBJ2-1; d_call: TRBD2; cdr3_aa: CASSGLAGAGANEQFF; cdr3_nt: TGTGCCAGCAGCGGACTAGCGGGAGCTGGGGCAAATGAGCAGTTCTTC
clone_size: few; v_call: TRBV4-1; j_call: TRBJ2-6; d_call: .; cdr3_aa: CASSQSAGVGANVLTF; cdr3_nt: TGCGCCAGCAGCCAATCCGCAGGGGTGGGGGCCAACGTCCTGACTTTC
clone_size: .; v_call: TRBV7-9; j_call: TRBJ2-1; d_call: TRBD2; cdr3_aa: CASSPYSGLATYNEQFF; cdr3_nt: TGTGCCAGCAGCCCGTACTCGGGACTAGCTACATACAATGAGCAGTTCTTC
clone_size: few; v_call: TRBV12-3/TRBV12-4; j_call: TRBJ1-2; d_call: .; cdr3_aa: CASSKGGAANYGYTF; cdr3_nt: TGTGCCAGCAGTAAGGGGGGGGCAGCTAACTATGGCTACACCTTC
clone_size: few; v_call: TRBV5-8; j_call: TRBJ1-1; d_call: .; cdr3_aa: CASSLGPGLFEAFF; cdr3_nt: TGTGCCAGCAGCCTGGGGCCAGGCTTGTTTGAAGCTTTCTTT
clone_size: .; v_call: TRBV25-1; j_call: TRBJ2-7; d_call: TRBD2; cdr3_aa: CASSEYLAGGVYEQYF; cdr3_nt: TGTGCCAGCAGTGAATATCTAGCGGGAGGGGTCTACGAGCAGTACTTC
clone_size: many; v_call: TRBV6-1; j_call: TRBJ1-2; d_call: TRBD1; cdr3_aa: CASRGGTVYGYTF; cdr3_nt: TGTGCCAGCAGAGGAGGGACAGTCTATGGCTACACCTTC
clone_size: few; v_call: TRBV7-9; j_call: TRBJ2-3; d_call: TRBD2; cdr3_aa: CASSLVSGSGSTQYF; cdr3_nt: TGTGCCAGCAGCTTAGTTAGCGGGAGTGGCTCTACGCAGTATTTT
clone_size: .; v_call: TRBV7-2; j_call: TRBJ2-7; d_call: TRBD2; cdr3_aa: CASSPTSDSYEQYF; cdr3_nt: TGTGCCAGCAGTCCAACTAGCGACTCCTACGAGCAGTACTTC
clone_size: many; v_call: TRBV30; j_call: TRBJ1-5; d_call: TRBD1; cdr3_aa: CAWSPGQGYQPQHF; cdr3_nt: TGTGCCTGGAGTCCCGGACAGGGATATCAGCCCCAGCATTTT
clone_size: many; v_call: TRBV5-1; j_call: TRBJ2-1; d_call: TRBD2; cdr3_aa: CASSIAGEPANEQFF; cdr3_nt: TGCGCCAGCAGCATAGCGGGAGAACCAGCCAATGAGCAGTTCTTC
clone_size: few; v_call: TRBV6-1; j_call: TRBJ1-4; d_call: TRBD1; cdr3_aa: CASSEIIGQGDEKLFF; cdr3_nt: TGTGCCAGCAGTGAAATAATAGGACAGGGAGATGAAAAACTGTTTTTT
clone_size: few; v_call: TRBV20-1; j_call: TRBJ2-1; d_call: TRBD2; cdr3_aa: CSAEASGSATEQFF; cdr3_nt: TGCAGTGCAGAAGCTAGCGGGAGTGCGACTGAGCAGTTCTTC
clone_size: many; v_call: TRBV5-1; j_call: TRBJ1-1; d_call: .; cdr3_aa: CASSLAQLNTEAFF; cdr3_nt: TGCGCCAGCAGCTTGGCCCAGTTGAACACTGAAGCTTTCTTT
clone_size: few; v_call: TRBV4-3; j_call: TRBJ2-1; d_call: TRBD2; cdr3_aa: CASSPSGRHRNEQFF; cdr3_nt: TGCGCCAGCAGCCCTAGCGGGAGACACCGGAATGAGCAGTTCTTC
clone_size: many; v_call: TRBV7-2; j_call: TRBJ2-3; d_call: TRBD2; cdr3_aa: CASSHPDYSGTRTDTQYF; cdr3_nt: TGTGCCAGCAGCCATCCCGATTATAGCGGGACGCGCACAGATACGCAGTATTTT
clone_size: .; v_call: TRBV2; j_call: TRBJ2-5; d_call: TRBD2; cdr3_aa: CASSEGPGLAETQYF; cdr3_nt: TGTGCCAGCAGTGAGGGCCCCGGACTAGCCGAGACCCAGTACTTC
clone_size: .; v_call: TRBV18; j_call: TRBJ2-2; d_call: TRBD1; cdr3_aa: CASSPHHLGQLNTGELFF; cdr3_nt: TGTGCCAGCTCACCACACCATTTGGGACAGTTAAACACCGGGGAGCTGTTTTTT
clone_size: .; v_call: TRBV11-2; j_call: TRBJ1-2; d_call: .; cdr3_aa: CASSPIGRYITLYGYTF; cdr3_nt: TGTGCCAGCAGCCCCATCGGCAGGTACATCACCCTCTATGGCTACACCTTC
clone_size: many; v_call: TRBV7-2; j_call: TRBJ1-1; d_call: .; cdr3_aa: CASSLTPGSMNTEAFF; cdr3_nt: TGTGCCAGCAGCTTGACGCCAGGCTCTATGAACACTGAAGCTTTCTTT
clone_size: many; v_call: TRBV30; j_call: TRBJ1-2; d_call: TRBD1; cdr3_aa: CAYSPGTGTGYTF; cdr3_nt: TGTGCCTACTCCCCCGGGACAGGGACCGGCTACACCTTC
clone_size: few; v_call: TRBV12-3/TRBV12-4; j_call: TRBJ1-3; d_call: .; cdr3_aa: CASRRQISGNTIYF; cdr3_nt: TGTGCCAGCAGAAGACAGATCTCTGGAAACACCATATATTTT
clone_size: .; v_call: TRBV28; j_call: TRBJ1-2; d_call: .; cdr3_aa: CASSSSGGRGYGYTF; cdr3_nt: TGTGCCAGCAGTTCTTCAGGTGGTAGGGGCTATGGCTACACCTTC
clone_size: .; v_call: TRBV14; j_call: TRBJ2-1; d_call: .; cdr3_aa: CASSPRTVGDEQFF; cdr3_nt: TGTGCCAGCAGCCCTAGGACAGTTGGGGACGAGCAGTTCTTC
clone_size: many; v_call: TRBV3-1; j_call: TRBJ2-3; d_call: .; cdr3_aa: CASSQGLLKDTQYF; cdr3_nt: TGTGCCAGCAGCCAAGGTCTGCTGAAGGATACGCAGTATTTT
clone_size: many; v_call: TRBV2; j_call: TRBJ2-7; d_call: TRBD2; cdr3_aa: CAAGGGQGILSEQYF; cdr3_nt: TGTGCCGCGGGGGGGGGCCAGGGGATCCTAAGCGAGCAGTACTTC
clone_size: many; v_call: TRBV5-5; j_call: TRBJ2-1; d_call: TRBD2; cdr3_aa: CASSLREVLNEQFF; cdr3_nt: TGTGCCAGCAGCTTGCGGGAGGTGTTGAATGAGCAGTTCTTC
clone_size: many; v_call: TRBV7-9; j_call: TRBJ1-1; d_call: .; cdr3_aa: CASSIPRGLNTEAFF; cdr3_nt: TGTGCCAGCAGCATACCCAGGGGTCTGAACACTGAAGCTTTCTTT
clone_size: .; v_call: TRBV10-3; j_call: TRBJ2-3; d_call: TRBD2; cdr3_aa: CATGLAGGGDTQYF; cdr3_nt: TGTGCCACGGGACTAGCGGGAGGGGGGGATACGCAGTATTTT
clone_size: few; v_call: TRBV7-9; j_call: TRBJ2-3; d_call: .; cdr3_aa: CASSSERTGTSAVDTQYF; cdr3_nt: TGTGCCAGCAGCTCCGAACGGACAGGGACTAGTGCCGTAGATACGCAGTATTTT
clone_size: many; v_call: TRBV20-1; j_call: TRBJ1-5; d_call: .; cdr3_aa: CSATFWGPNQPQHF; cdr3_nt: TGCAGTGCTACTTTTTGGGGGCCCAATCAGCCCCAGCATTTT
clone_size: few; v_call: TRBV30; j_call: TRBJ1-1; d_call: TRBD1; cdr3_aa: CAWSQGGESTEAFF; cdr3_nt: TGTGCCTGGAGTCAGGGGGGGGAGAGCACTGAAGCTTTCTTT
clone_size: .; v_call: TRBV28; j_call: TRBJ2-1; d_call: TRBD2; cdr3_aa: CASSSQRAGGPNEQFF; cdr3_nt: TGTGCCAGCAGTTCCCAAAGAGCGGGAGGTCCCAATGAGCAGTTCTTC
clone_size: .; v_call: TRBV30; j_call: TRBJ1-1; d_call: .; cdr3_aa: CAWSIGGGGNTEAFF; cdr3_nt: TGTGCCTGGTCCATAGGGGGGGGGGGAAACACTGAAGCTTTCTTT
clone_size: .; v_call: TRBV6-1; j_call: TRBJ1-3; d_call: TRBD1; cdr3_aa: CASSAVSSGQPDGRAGNTIYF; cdr3_nt: TGTGCCAGCAGCGCAGTGTCTTCGGGACAGCCGGACGGTCGGGCTGGAAACACCATATATTTT
clone_size: .; v_call: TRBV3-1; j_call: TRBJ1-1; d_call: .; cdr3_aa: CASSREGTDTEAFF; cdr3_nt: TGTGCCAGCAGCCGCGAGGGGACTGACACTGAAGCTTTCTTT